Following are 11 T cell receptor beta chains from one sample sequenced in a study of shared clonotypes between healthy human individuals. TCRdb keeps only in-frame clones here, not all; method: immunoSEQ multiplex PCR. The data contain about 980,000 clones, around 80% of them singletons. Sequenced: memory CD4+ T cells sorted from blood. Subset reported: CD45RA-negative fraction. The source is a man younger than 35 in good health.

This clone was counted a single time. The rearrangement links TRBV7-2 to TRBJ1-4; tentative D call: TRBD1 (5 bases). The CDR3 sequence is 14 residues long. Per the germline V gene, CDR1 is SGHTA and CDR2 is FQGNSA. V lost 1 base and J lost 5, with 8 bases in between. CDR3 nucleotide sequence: TGTGCCAGCAGCTTAGAGACAGAGAATGAAAAACTGTTTTTT. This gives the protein CASSLETENEKLFF.

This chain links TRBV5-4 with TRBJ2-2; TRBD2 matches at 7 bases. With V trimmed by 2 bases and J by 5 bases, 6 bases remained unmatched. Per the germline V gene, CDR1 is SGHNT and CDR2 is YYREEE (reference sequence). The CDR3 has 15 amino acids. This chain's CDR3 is CASSFGTTLTGELFF. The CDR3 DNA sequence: TGTGCCAGCAGCTTCGGGACTACCCTAACCGGGGAGCTGTTTTTT.

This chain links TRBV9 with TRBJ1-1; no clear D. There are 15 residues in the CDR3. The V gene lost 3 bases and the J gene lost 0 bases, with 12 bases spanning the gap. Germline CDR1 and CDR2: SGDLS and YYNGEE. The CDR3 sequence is CASSADLVLNTEAFF. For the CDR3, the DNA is TGTGCCAGCAGCGCCGACCTGGTTTTGAACACTGAAGCTTTCTTT.

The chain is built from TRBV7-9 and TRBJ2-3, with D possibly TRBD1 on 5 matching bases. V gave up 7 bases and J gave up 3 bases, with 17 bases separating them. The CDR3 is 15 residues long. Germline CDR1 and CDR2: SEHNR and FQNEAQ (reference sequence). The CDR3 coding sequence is TGTGCCAGCACCCCGTGGGGCAAGATGACAGATACGCAGTATTTT. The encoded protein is CASTPWGKMTDTQYF.

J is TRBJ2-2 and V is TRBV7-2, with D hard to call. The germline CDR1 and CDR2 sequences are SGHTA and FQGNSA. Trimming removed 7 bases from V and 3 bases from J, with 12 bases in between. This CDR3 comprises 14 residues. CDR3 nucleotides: TGTGCCAGCAACCGAGCCCGTGACACCGGGGAGCTGTTTTTT. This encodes CASNRARDTGELFF.

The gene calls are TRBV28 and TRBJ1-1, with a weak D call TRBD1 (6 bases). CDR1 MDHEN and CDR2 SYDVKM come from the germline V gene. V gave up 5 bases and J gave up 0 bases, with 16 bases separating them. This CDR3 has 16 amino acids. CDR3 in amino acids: CASSPPDRYMNTEAFF. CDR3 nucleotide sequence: TGTGCCAGCAGTCCCCCGGACAGATACATGAACACTGAAGCTTTCTTT.

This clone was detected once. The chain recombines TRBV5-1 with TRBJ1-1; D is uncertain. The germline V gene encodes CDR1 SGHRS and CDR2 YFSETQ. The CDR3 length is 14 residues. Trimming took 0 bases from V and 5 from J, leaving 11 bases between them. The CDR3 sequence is CASSLAQVGTEAFF. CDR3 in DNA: TGCGCCAGCAGCTTGGCCCAGGTTGGTACTGAAGCTTTCTTT. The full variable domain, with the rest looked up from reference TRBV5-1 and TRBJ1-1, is KAGVTQTPRYLIKTRGQQVTLSCSPISGHRSVSWYQQTPGQGLQFLFEYFSETQRNKGNFPGRFSGRQFSNSRSEMNVSTLELGDSALYLCASSLAQVGTEAFFGQGTRLTVV.

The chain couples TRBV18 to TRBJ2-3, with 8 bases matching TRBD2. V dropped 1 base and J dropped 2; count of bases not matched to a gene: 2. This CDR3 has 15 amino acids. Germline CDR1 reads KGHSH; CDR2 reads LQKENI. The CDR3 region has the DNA TGTGCCAGCTCACCACAGCGGGGGACCACAGATACGCAGTATTTT. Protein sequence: CASSPQRGTTDTQYF.

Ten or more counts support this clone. The CDR3 nucleotides read TGTGCCAGCAGCTCCGGGGACCCCACAGATACGCAGTATTTT. Translation: CASSSGDPTDTQYF. The V gene is TRBV7-2, the J gene TRBJ2-3, with D perhaps TRBD1 or TRBD2 (5 bases each). V was cut by 4 bases and J by 2 bases, with 10 bases left in between. This CDR3 is 14 amino acids long. From germline, CDR1 is SGHTA and CDR2 FQGNSA.

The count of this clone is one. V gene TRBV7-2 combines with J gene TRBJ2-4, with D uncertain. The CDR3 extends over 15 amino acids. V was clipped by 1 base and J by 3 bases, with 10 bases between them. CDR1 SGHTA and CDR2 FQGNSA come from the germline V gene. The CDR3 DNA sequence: TGTGCCAGCAGCTTAGGGGGTATGGGCAAAAACATTCAGTACTTC. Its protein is CASSLGGMGKNIQYF.

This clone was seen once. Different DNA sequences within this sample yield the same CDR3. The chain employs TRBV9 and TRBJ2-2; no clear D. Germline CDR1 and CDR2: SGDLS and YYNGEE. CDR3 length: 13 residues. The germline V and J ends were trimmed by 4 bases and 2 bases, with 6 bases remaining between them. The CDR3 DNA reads TGTGCCAGCAGCTCCCGTAACACCGGGGAGCTGTTTTTT. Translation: CASSSRNTGELFF. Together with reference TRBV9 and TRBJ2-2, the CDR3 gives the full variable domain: DSGVTQTPKHLITATGQRVTLRCSPRSGDLSVYWYQQSLDQGLQFLIQYYNGEERAKGNILERFSAQQFPDLHSELNLSSLELGDSALYFCASSSRNTGELFFGEGSRLTVL.